These 7 T cell receptor beta chains came from one sample sequenced in a study of blood T cell repertoires in COVID-19. Only in-frame clones appear in the TCRdb table, and some are missing; sequencing was by immunoSEQ multiplex PCR. This repertoire shows about 330,000 clones, about 90% found once; its top ten account for more than 0.8%. The sequenced sample was PBMCs or T cells enriched from blood (not recorded which). All receptors derive from a woman aged 30 to 39 who had recovered from COVID-19.

This chain uses TRBV7-9 with TRBJ2-3; maybe TRBD1 (6 bases). V shed 5 bases and J shed 5 bases, with 8 bases lying between them. The CDR3 runs to 12 residues. CDR1 SEHNR and CDR2 FQNEAQ come from the germline V gene (reference sequence). CDR3 protein: CASSATGDTQYF. CDR3 bases: TGTGCCAGCAGCGCGACAGGAGATACGCAGTATTTT. The whole variable domain, remainder taken from reference TRBV7-9 and TRBJ2-3, is DTGVSQNPRHKITKRGQNVTFRCDPISEHNRLYWYRQTLGQGPEFLTYFQNEAQLEKSRLLSDRFSAERPKGSFSTLEIQRTEQGDSAMYLCASSATGDTQYFGPGTRLTVL.

This CDR3 is CASSITTGVGETQYF. Written as DNA, the CDR3 is TGTGCCAGCAGCATCACCACAGGGGTGGGGGAGACCCAGTACTTC. This chain connects TRBV11-2 to TRBJ2-5; TRBD1 matches 7 bases. There are 15 residues in the CDR3. Germline assignment: CDR1 SGHAT and CDR2 FQNNGV. The J segment lost 5 bases and the V segment lost 5 bases, leaving 11 bases of the junction unmatched.

The chain uses TRBV5-8 and TRBJ1-5; D may be TRBD1 (5 bases). In germline, CDR1 is SGHTS, CDR2 YDEGEE. CDR3 length equals 16 residues. Trimming shortened V by 1 base and J by 3 bases, and 14 bases separated the two germline ends. The CDR3 region has the DNA TGTGCCAGCAGCTTGTGGAGGGGAGGGGACAATCAGCCCCAGCATTTT. This encodes CASSLWRGGDNQPQHF.

CDR3 amino acids: CASSQDLGGASYEQYF. The CDR3 DNA is TGTGCCAGCAGCCAAGATTTAGGGGGGGCATCCTACGAGCAGTACTTC. The rearrangement uses TRBV3-1 (or the pseudogene TRBV3-2) and TRBJ2-7; a possible D gene is TRBD2 (7 bases). CDR1 is LGHDT and CDR2 is YNNKEL in the germline V gene (reference sequence). V was pared by 0 bases and J by 1 base, with 13 bases between. The CDR3 runs 16 residues.

The V call is TRBV18, the J call TRBJ2-5; D call uncertain. The CDR3 extends over 13 amino acids. The germline V gene encodes CDR1 KGHSH and CDR2 LQKENI. The V and J ends lost 3 bases and 5 bases respectively, with 10 bases between them. The CDR3 nucleotides are TGTGCCAGCTCACCCGGGTTCCGGGAGACCCAGTACTTC. It specifies CASSPGFRETQYF.

The chain carries TRBV6-2 or TRBV6-3 and TRBJ2-2, with TRBD1 as a possible D gene (5 bases). This CDR3 comprises 16 residues. V lost 3 bases and J 6 bases, leaving 17 bases between the germline ends. Germline lookup yields CDR1 MNHEY and CDR2 SVGEGT. DNA for the CDR3: TGTGCCAGCAGTTATCACATGCGACAGTTCTCCGGGGAGCTGTTTTTT. Protein product: CASSYHMRQFSGELFF.

J is TRBJ1-5 and V is TRBV28, with TRBD1 identical over 7 bases. V gave up 8 bases and J gave up 0 bases; unmatched junction bases: 7. Germline lookup yields CDR1 MDHEN and CDR2 SYDVKM. There are 15 residues in the CDR3. CDR3 coding DNA: TGTGCCAGCGGCAGGGGGATAGGTAGCAATCAGCCCCAGCATTTT. Its translation: CASGRGIGSNQPQHF. Combining the CDR3 with reference TRBV28 and TRBJ1-5 gives the whole variable domain DVKVTQSSRYLVKRTGEKVFLECVQDMDHENMFWYRQDPGLGLRLIYFSYDVKMKEKGDIPEGYSVSREKKERFSLILESASTNQTSMYLCASGRGIGSNQPQHFGDGTRLSIL.